Following are 20 T cell receptor beta chains from one sample sequenced in a study of blood T cell repertoires in COVID-19. Sequenced by immunoSEQ multiplex PCR; TCRdb stores in-frame clones only, minus some. The profile shows 200,000 to 250,000 clones, about 86% of them singletons. The sample comprised peripheral blood. The receptor source for this set is a woman aged 45-65 years with COVID-19, enrolled during active disease.

This clone occurred a few times. The J gene is TRBJ1-6, the V gene TRBV7-8, with D possibly being TRBD1 (5 bases). Germline CDR1 is SGHVS and CDR2 is FQNEAQ. This CDR3 comprises 16 residues. V was clipped by 1 base and J by 6 bases, with 13 bases between them. The CDR3 region is CASSLVPGGGNSPLHF. CDR3 nucleotide sequence: TGTGCCAGCAGCTTAGTCCCGGGGGGTGGTAATTCACCCCTCCACTTT.

The chain combines TRBV4-2 with TRBJ1-6; 9 positions match TRBD1. V lost 0 bases to trimming and J lost 8 bases; unmatched junction nucleotides: 5. CDR1 and CDR2 from the germline V gene are LGHNA and YNFKEQ. There are 16 residues in the CDR3. In DNA, the CDR3 is TGTGCCAGCAGCCAAGATGGGACAGGGATTGATTCACCCCTCCACTTT. Its protein is CASSQDGTGIDSPLHF.

This chain uses TRBV9 with TRBJ1-2, with 7 bases identical to TRBD1. Germline trimming cut 3 bases from V and 4 bases from J; bases unmatched to any gene: 9. The CDR3 is 15 amino acids. The germline CDR1 and CDR2 sequences are SGDLS and YYNGEE. CDR3 bases: TGTGCCAGCAGCGCGGGACAGCTACTCCTCTATGGCTACACCTTC. Translated, it gives CASSAGQLLLYGYTF.

This clone was detected only once. The chain combines TRBV30 with TRBJ2-7; 7 bases fit TRBD1. Trimming cost V 5 bases and J 3 bases; bases outside gene matches: 19. CDR1 and CDR2 (germline): GTSNPN, SVGIG (reference sequence). This CDR3 has 17 amino acids. The CDR3 sequence: CAWGGRGHKDSIYEQYF. In DNA, the CDR3 is TGTGCCTGGGGGGGAAGGGGGCATAAAGATTCGATCTACGAGCAGTACTTC.

J is TRBJ1-5 and V is TRBV7-8, with 7 bases identical to TRBD1. This CDR3 has 18 amino acids. The J segment lost 0 bases and the V segment lost 5 bases, leaving 13 bases of the junction unmatched. Germline V gene lookup returns CDR1 SGHVS and CDR2 FQNEAQ. In DNA form, the CDR3 reads TGTGCCAGCAGCAAGCACCGGGACAGTATCACTAGCAATCAGCCCCAGCATTTT. Translating it yields CASSKHRDSITSNQPQHF. Based on the CDR3 plus reference TRBV7-8 and TRBJ1-5, the full variable domain is GAGVSQSPRYKVAKRGQDVALRCDPISGHVSLFWYQQALGQGPEFLTYFQNEAQLDKSGLPSDRFFAERPEGSVSTLKIQRTQQEDSAVYLCASSKHRDSITSNQPQHFGDGTRLSIL.

The chain recombines TRBV9 with TRBJ1-1; 7 bases agree with TRBD1. There are 12 residues in the CDR3. Trimming at V came to 8 bases and at J to 2 bases, leaving 3 bases not matched to a gene. Germline loops: CDR1 SGDLS, CDR2 YYNGEE. The CDR3: CARGQENTEAFF. The CDR3 coding sequence is TGTGCCAGAGGACAGGAAAACACTGAAGCTTTCTTT.

The CDR3 sequence: CATSDRSSFTDTQYF. The CDR3 DNA reads TGTGCCACCAGTGACCGATCGAGTTTCACAGATACGCAGTATTTT. This rearrangement joins TRBV24-1 to TRBJ2-3; D remains ambiguous. Germline V CDR1 and CDR2: KGHDR, SFDVKD. V was trimmed by 4 bases and J by 2 bases, leaving 12 bases between them. The CDR3 consists of 15 residues.

V usage is TRBV2 and J usage is TRBJ1-3, with a tentative D call TRBD1 (6 bases). With 5 bases removed from V and 2 bases from J, the gap between germline ends came to 13 bases. The germline V gene has CDR1 SNHLY and CDR2 FYNNEI. The CDR3 is 15 residues long. The CDR3 loop is CASSSDRSTGNTIYF. CDR3 DNA sequence: TGTGCCAGCAGTTCCGACAGGAGCACTGGAAACACCATATATTTT.

The gene calls are TRBV2 and TRBJ2-5; 8 nucleotides line up with TRBD1. The CDR3 totals 13 residues. In germline, CDR1 is SNHLY, CDR2 FYNNEI. J was trimmed by 7 bases and V by 6 bases; bases with no gene match: 7. CDR3 DNA: TGTGCCAGCAGCGGATACAGGGGGTTGACCCAGTACTTC. The encoded protein is CASSGYRGLTQYF.

The chain combines TRBV7-8 with TRBJ1-2, with D maybe TRBD1 (6 bases). CDR1 and CDR2 (germline): SGHVS, FQNEAQ. The V gene lost 4 bases and the J gene lost 5 bases, with 14 bases spanning the gap. This CDR3 contains 14 residues. CDR3 in DNA: TGTGCCAGCAGCTACGGACAGAGGGGGTATGGCTACACCTTC. Protein: CASSYGQRGYGYTF.

The J gene is TRBJ2-5, the V gene TRBV2, with 10 positions matching TRBD1. Germline V gene sequence: CDR1 SNHLY, CDR2 FYNNEI. The CDR3 extends over 13 amino acids. Trimming removed 4 bases from V and 6 bases from J; junction bases left unmatched: 2. The DNA of the CDR3 is TGTGCCAGCAGTGGGACAGGGGGGAAGACCCAGTACTTC. As protein: CASSGTGGKTQYF.

The V gene is TRBV27, the J gene TRBJ1-1; D perhaps matches TRBD1 (5 bases). Germline-derived CDR1 and CDR2 are MNHEY and SMNVEV (reference sequence). The germline V and J ends were trimmed by 8 bases and 1 base, with 23 bases remaining between them. The length of the CDR3 is 17 residues. In nucleotides, the CDR3 is TGTGCCAGCCACCCATTGCGGGACGTATTCTCGAACACTGAAGCTTTCTTT. It specifies CASHPLRDVFSNTEAFF.

This clone has a single count. The V call is TRBV19, the J call TRBJ1-1; no reliable D call. The germline V gene has CDR1 LNHDA and CDR2 SQIVND (reference sequence). This CDR3 is 12 amino acids long. V gave up 7 bases and J gave up 5 bases, with 11 bases separating them. The CDR3 DNA follows: TGTGCCAGTAAAGGTGCGGGGACTGAAGCTTTCTTT. Translated: CASKGAGTEAFF.

This chain uses TRBV19 with TRBJ1-6, with TRBD1 matching over 8 bases. The V gene's germline CDR1 is LNHDA and CDR2 SQIVND (reference sequence). The CDR3 has 15 residues. J was trimmed by 6 bases and V by 6 bases; bases with no gene match: 7. The CDR3 nucleotides are TGTGCCAGTAGCCCCAGGGGGCCGGGTAATTCACCCCTCCACTTT. It specifies CASSPRGPGNSPLHF. The full variable domain, its missing parts supplied by reference TRBV19 and TRBJ1-6, is DGGITQSPKYLFRKEGQNVTLSCEQNLNHDAMYWYRQDPGQGLRLIYYSQIVNDFQKGDIAEGYSVSREKKESFPLTVTSAQKNPTAFYLCASSPRGPGNSPLHFGNGTRLTVT.

This chain joins TRBV28 and TRBJ1-6; D uncertain. V gave up 3 bases and J gave up 7 bases, with 13 bases separating them. The CDR3 runs to 15 residues. Germline CDR1 MDHEN, CDR2 SYDVKM. The CDR3 protein is CASSFLAGRNSPLHF. The CDR3 DNA is TGTGCCAGCAGTTTCTTGGCGGGGAGGAATTCACCCCTCCACTTT.

This chain links TRBV7-3 with TRBJ2-3; TRBD2 matches at 11 bases. CDR1 is SGHTA, CDR2 FQGTGA, per germline. The CDR3 extends over 18 amino acids. J gave up 4 bases and V 5 bases, and 14 bases lay outside the gene matches. CDR3 DNA: TGTGCCAGCAGCCCACTCGTCTTAGCGGGGGGGCCCCCAGATACGCAGTATTTT. Translation: CASSPLVLAGGPPDTQYF.

The chain is built from TRBV11-2 and TRBJ1-2, with D perhaps matching TRBD1 (5 bases). The CDR3 loop spans 14 amino acids. The V and J ends lost 3 bases and 8 bases respectively, with 16 bases between them. The V gene's germline CDR1 is SGHAT and CDR2 FQNNGV. The CDR3, as DNA: TGTGCCAGCAGCTTTGACAGAAAAAGGGGCGGCTACACCTTC. Protein product: CASSFDRKRGGYTF.

This clone occurred once. The chain is built from TRBV3-1 (or the pseudogene TRBV3-2) and TRBJ2-4; 8 nucleotides agree with TRBD2. The ends lost 2 bases at V and 0 bases at J; junction bases unmatched: 0. CDR1 and CDR2 from the germline V gene are LGHDT and YNNKEL (reference sequence). The CDR3 has 15 residues. The DNA of the CDR3 is TGTGCCAGCAGCCAACGGGGGGGAGCCAAAAACATTCAGTACTTC. Its translation is CASSQRGGAKNIQYF.

This clone has more than one count but fewer than ten. The genes are TRBV6-4 and TRBJ1-5, with 8 bases matching TRBD1. Germline trimming cut 6 bases from V and 5 bases from J; bases unmatched to any gene: 6. Per germline, CDR1 MRHNA and CDR2 SNTAGT. The CDR3 consists of 14 residues. The CDR3 region is CASRATGADQPQHF. In DNA, the CDR3 is TGTGCCAGCAGGGCGACAGGGGCCGATCAGCCCCAGCATTTT.

The chain has TRBV6-5 and TRBJ1-1, with a tentative D call TRBD1 (5 bases). This CDR3 has 13 residues. Trimming removed 6 bases from V and 1 base from J, with 9 bases in between. In germline, CDR1 is MNHEY, CDR2 SVGAGI. The CDR3: CASSLDRNTEAFF. The CDR3 DNA follows: TGTGCCAGCAGCCTCGACAGGAACACTGAAGCTTTCTTT.